The entry below gives a single TCR beta chain sequence along with its context. The antigen this receptor binds is unknown. No base quality values were provided; no much bigger clone lies one nucleotide off. This sample was taken from a study of shared clonotypes between healthy human individuals (dated by TCRdb to the early 2020s). For the study in its entirety: A couple of women and a few men aged 18 to 49 years were included in the cohort. For each donor, three plates each were used for CD4 naive and CD4 memory, two plates were used for CD8 naive, and one plate was used for CD8 memory. The study deeply sequenced blood TCR repertoires of about five healthy adults to estimate repertoire size and the extent of clonotype sharing between individuals. To increase sequencing depth and limit assay-specific biases, TCR repertoire library preparation and sequencing were carried out by different laboratories using diverse techniques. Leukapheresis yielded between about 0.94 and 9 billion PBMCs per donor.

TCR CDR3 regions were amplified from genomic DNA by multiplex PCR using the deep immunoSEQ assay. Genomic DNA extracted from each cell subset was distributed evenly over all wells of several immunoSEQ 96-well plates, and each plate served as one replicate. For sorted subsets, about 0.2 ug genomic DNA, equal to 30,000 or so T cell genomes, was loaded into each replicate PCR. Purified libraries were measured with a Qubit 3.0 fluorometer, size-checked on a Bioanalyzer 2100, and measured again with the KAPA Library Quantification kit. Each immunoSEQ 96-well plate was sequenced on its own single-read 150-cycle Illumina NextSeq 550 flow cell. The paper's processing steps were these. Because the immunoSEQ output included only junctional sequences and no quality scores, the filtering could not be the same as the filtering used for full-length reads. Sequences were annotated with PyIR, a Python wrapper for IgBLAST v1.9, and V/J genes and CDR3 were assigned using IMGT germline references. Reads with weak V/J assignments (E-value above 1e-6), missing CDR3, stop codons, out-of-frame junctions, or ambiguous translated residues were removed. V3J clonotypes were defined as sequences sharing an identical inferred V gene, J gene, and CDR3 amino acid sequence. Percentage overlap between repertoires was computed as shared unique clonotypes divided by the size of the smaller repertoire. Repertoire richness was assessed with RTK rarefaction, the Chao1 estimator, and Recon v2.1 estimates of unobserved clonotypes. Generation probabilities were computed with OLGA for all TCRbeta clonotypes obtained by the gDNA method from several donors. TCRdb re-hosts the immuneACCESS table, in-frame sequences only. Its copies lack some clones; in the studies checked, an unresolved V gene accounts for under half of them, and the cause for the rest is not known. That table supplies the V and J calls and clone size; D and trimming were determined from the DNA. The sample table records around 2,100,000 clones; approximately 95% of these occur just once. Jointly, the top ten make up less than 1.5% of the sample.

Broader findings and caveats from the paper: Clonotypes shared by all four sorted-subset donors showed higher generation probabilities than non-shared clonotypes. Sharing across a few donors was observed for approximately 4.6% of naive CD4, over 3% of naive CD8, about 2.5% of memory CD4, and about 0.39% of memory CD8 clonotypes. Naive subsets generally had larger estimated clonotype richness than memory subsets did. The genetic and exposure-history diversity represented was limited by the small number of donors. Sampling was restricted to blood, and TCR repertoires in tissue are likely to differ from TCR repertoires in blood. Based on pairwise subsampling, the degree of clonotype sharing among donors was expected to be affected by sequencing depth. Incomplete sequencing was indicated by rarefaction of sorted-subset datasets, despite the large sequencing depth.

The CDR3 measures 14 amino acids from cysteine to phenylalanine. The retained sequence is limited to the CDR3, 42 bases, with the frame set at the first base. V is pruned by 3 bases and J by 6 bases, leaving 7 bases of the junction without a gene match. From the germline V gene (reference sequence), CDR1 is SEHNR and CDR2 is FQNEAQ. For the CD8 naive samples, CD45RO-negative cells were positively selected for CCR7, yielding a CD45RA+CCR7+ population from which TemRA cells were excluded. Healthy HIV-negative adults with no recently reported acute infections or vaccinations were included as donors. Every donor was a Caucasian adult residing in Nashville, Tennessee, USA. After blood collection by leukapheresis, PBMCs were isolated using Ficoll-Histopaque density gradient centrifugation and then cryopreserved in the vapor phase of liquid nitrogen. Analytical flow cytometry was used to check the purity and quantity of each magnetically sorted T cell population. Genomic DNA was isolated from every sorted fraction and measured by UV absorbance on a Nanodrop 2000c.

The receptor chain draws on TRBV7-9 and TRBJ2-7; a stretch of 8 junction bases matches TRBD2. The sequence came from a man younger than 30 in good health. The sample taken for sequencing was naive CD8+ T cells sorted from blood. What the cell subset or site label conveys for this sample: CD45RA+CCR7+. The bases are TGTGCCAGCAGCTTTAGCGGGGTCCAACTCGAGCAGTACTTC. This yields the protein CASSFSGVQLEQYF.